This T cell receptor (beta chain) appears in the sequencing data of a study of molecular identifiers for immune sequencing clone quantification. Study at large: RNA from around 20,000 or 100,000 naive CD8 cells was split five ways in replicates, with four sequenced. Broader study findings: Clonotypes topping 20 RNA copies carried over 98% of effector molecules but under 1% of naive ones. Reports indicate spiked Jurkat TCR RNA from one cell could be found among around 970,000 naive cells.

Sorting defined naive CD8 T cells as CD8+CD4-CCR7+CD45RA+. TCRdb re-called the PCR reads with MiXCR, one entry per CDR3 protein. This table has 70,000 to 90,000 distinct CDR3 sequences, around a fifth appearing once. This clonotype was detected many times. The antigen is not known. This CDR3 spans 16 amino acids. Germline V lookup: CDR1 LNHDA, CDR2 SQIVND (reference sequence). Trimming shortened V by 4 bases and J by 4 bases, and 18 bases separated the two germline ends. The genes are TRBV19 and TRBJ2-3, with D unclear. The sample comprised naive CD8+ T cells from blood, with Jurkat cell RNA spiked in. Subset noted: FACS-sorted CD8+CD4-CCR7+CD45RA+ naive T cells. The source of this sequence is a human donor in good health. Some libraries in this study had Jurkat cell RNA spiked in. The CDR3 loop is CASSTGITTQADTQYF. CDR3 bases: TGTGCCAGTAGTACCGGAATCACAACGCAGGCAGATACGCAGTATTTT.